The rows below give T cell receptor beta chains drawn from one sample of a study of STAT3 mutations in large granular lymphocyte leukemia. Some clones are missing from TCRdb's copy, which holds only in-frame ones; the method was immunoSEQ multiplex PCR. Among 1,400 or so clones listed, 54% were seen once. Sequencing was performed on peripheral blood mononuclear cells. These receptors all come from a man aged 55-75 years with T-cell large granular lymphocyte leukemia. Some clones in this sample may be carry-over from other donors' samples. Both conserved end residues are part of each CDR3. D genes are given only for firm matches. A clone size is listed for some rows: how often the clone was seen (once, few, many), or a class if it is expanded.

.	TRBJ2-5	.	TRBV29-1	CSADKGSQETQYF	TGCAGTGCAGACAAGGGATCTCAAGAGACCCAGTACTTC
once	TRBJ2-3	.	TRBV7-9	CASADSTDTQYF	TGTGCCAGCGCAGATAGCACAGATACGCAGTATTTT
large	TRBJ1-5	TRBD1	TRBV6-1	CASREQGAPNQPQHF	TGTGCCAGCAGAGAACAGGGGGCCCCCAATCAGCCCCAGCATTTT
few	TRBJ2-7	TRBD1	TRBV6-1	CASTWDRALYEQYF	TGTGCCAGCACCTGGGACAGGGCCCTCTACGAGCAGTACTTC
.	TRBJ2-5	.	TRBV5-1	CASTLSGVQETQYF	TGCGCCAGCACCCTGAGCGGCGTCCAAGAGACCCAGTACTTC
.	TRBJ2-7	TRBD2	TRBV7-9	CASSPSGSIYEQYF	TGTGCCAGCAGCCCCAGCGGGAGTATCTACGAGCAGTACTTC
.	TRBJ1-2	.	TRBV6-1	CASSGGGYGYTF	TGTGCCAGCAGTGGTGGTGGGTATGGCTACACCTTC
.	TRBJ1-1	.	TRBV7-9	CASSSISKTEAFF	TGTGCCAGCAGCTCGATATCTAAGACTGAAGCTTTCTTT
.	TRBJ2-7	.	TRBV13	CASSQSPPFLGLSYEQYF	TGTGCCAGCAGCCAATCGCCCCCCTTCCTCGGCCTATCCTACGAGCAGTACTTC
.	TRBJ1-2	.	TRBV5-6	CASSLGGVGYGYTF	TGTGCCAGCAGCTTAGGAGGGGTCGGTTATGGCTACACCTTC
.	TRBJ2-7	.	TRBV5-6	CASSSLQDVRAYEQYF	TGTGCCAGCAGCTCACTACAGGACGTAAGAGCCTACGAGCAGTACTTC
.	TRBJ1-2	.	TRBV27	CASSLSKQYGYTF	TGTGCCAGCAGTTTATCGAAACAATATGGCTACACCTTC
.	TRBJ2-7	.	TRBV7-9	CASSSRRGRASYEQYF	TGTGCCAGCAGCTCACGACGGGGTAGGGCCTCCTACGAGCAGTACTTC
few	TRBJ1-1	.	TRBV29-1	CSVDDSMNTEAFF	TGCAGCGTTGACGATAGCATGAACACTGAAGCTTTCTTT
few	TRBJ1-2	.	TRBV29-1	CSVLLTANYGYTF	TGCAGCGTCTTATTGACAGCAAACTATGGCTACACCTTC